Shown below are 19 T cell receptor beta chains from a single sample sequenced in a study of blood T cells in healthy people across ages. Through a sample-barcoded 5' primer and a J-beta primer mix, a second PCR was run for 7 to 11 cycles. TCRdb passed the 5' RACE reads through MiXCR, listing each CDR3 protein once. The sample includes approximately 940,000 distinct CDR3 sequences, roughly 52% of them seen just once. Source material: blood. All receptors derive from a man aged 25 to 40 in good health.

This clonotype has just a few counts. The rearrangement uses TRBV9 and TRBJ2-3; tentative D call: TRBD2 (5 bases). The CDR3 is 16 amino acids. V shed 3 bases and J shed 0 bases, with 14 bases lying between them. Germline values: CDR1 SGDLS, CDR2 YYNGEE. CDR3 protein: CASSAFDYLSTDTQYF. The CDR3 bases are TGTGCCAGCAGCGCCTTTGACTACCTCAGCACAGATACGCAGTATTTT.

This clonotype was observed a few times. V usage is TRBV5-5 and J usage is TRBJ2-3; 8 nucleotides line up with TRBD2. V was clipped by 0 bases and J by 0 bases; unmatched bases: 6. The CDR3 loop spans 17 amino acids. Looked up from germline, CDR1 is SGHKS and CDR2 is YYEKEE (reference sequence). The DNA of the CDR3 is TGTGCCAGCAGCTTGGGTCGGGGGGGCAGTAGCACAGATACGCAGTATTTT. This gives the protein CASSLGRGGSSTDTQYF.

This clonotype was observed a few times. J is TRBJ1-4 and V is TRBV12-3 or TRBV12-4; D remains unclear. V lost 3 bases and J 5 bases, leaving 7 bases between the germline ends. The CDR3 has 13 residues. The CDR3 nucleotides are TGTGCCAGCAGTTTCGGACTGAATGAAAAACTGTTTTTT. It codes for CASSFGLNEKLFF.

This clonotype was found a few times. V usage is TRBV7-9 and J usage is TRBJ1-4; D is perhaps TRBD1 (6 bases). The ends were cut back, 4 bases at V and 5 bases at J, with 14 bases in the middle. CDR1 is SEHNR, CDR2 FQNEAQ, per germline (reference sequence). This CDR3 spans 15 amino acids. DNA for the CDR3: TGTGCCAGCAGCTCCGAGGGGGGATACAATGAAAAACTGTTTTTT. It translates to CASSSEGGYNEKLFF. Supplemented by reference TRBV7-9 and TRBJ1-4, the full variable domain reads DTGVSQNPRHKITKRGQNVTFRCDPISEHNRLYWYRQTLGQGPEFLTYFQNEAQLEKSRLLSDRFSAERPKGSFSTLEIQRTEQGDSAMYLCASSSEGGYNEKLFFGSGTQLSVL.

The CDR3, as DNA: TGCAGTGCACTCGACAGGGAACGGTACGAGCAGTACTTC. Protein product: CSALDRERYEQYF. The rearrangement links TRBV20-1 to TRBJ2-7; 7 bases agree with TRBD1. Germline lookup yields CDR1 DFQATT and CDR2 SNEGSKA (reference sequence). The J segment lost 4 bases and the V segment lost 6 bases, leaving 9 bases of the junction unmatched. The CDR3 spans 13 residues.

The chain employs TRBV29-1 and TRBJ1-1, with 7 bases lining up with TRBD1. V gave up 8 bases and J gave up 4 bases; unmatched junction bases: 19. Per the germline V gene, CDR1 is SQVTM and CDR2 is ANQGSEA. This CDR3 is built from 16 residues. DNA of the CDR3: TGCAGCCAGGAATCTATTTTAACAGGGGCGGGCACTGAAGCTTTCTTT. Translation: CSQESILTGAGTEAFF.

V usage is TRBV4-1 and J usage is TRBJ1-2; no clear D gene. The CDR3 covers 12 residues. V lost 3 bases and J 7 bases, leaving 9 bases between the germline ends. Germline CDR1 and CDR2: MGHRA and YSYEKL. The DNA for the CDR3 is TGCGCCAGCAGCCACCAGGAAGGTGGCTACACCTTC. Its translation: CASSHQEGGYTF.

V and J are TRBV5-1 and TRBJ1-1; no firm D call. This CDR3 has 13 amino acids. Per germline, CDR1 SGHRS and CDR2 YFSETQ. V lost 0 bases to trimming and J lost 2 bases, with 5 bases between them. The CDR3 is CASSLVHNTEAFF. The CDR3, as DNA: TGCGCCAGCAGCTTGGTACACAACACTGAAGCTTTCTTT.

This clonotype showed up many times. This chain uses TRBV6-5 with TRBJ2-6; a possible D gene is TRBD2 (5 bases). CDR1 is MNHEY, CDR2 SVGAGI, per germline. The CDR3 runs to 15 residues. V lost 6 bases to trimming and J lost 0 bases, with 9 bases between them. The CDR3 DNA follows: TGTGCCAGCAGCCGGGAAGGCTCTGGGGCCAACGTCCTGACTTTC. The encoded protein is CASSREGSGANVLTF.

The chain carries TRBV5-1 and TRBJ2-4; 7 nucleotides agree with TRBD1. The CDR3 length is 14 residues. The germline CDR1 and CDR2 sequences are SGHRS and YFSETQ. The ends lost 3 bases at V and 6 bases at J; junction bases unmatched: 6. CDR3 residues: CASSSNRGRNIQYF. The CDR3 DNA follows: TGCGCCAGCAGCTCTAACAGGGGTAGAAACATTCAGTACTTC.

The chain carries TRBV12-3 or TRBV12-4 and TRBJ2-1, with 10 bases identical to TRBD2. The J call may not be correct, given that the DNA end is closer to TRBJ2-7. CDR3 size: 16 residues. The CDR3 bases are TGTGCCAGCAGTTTAAAGGGGGGACTAGCGTTCAATGAGCAGTACTTC. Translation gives CASSLKGGLAFNEQYF.

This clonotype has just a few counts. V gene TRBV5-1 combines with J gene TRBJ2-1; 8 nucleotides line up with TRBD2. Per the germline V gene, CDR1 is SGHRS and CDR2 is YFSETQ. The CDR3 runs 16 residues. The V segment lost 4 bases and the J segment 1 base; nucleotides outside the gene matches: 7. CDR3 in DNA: TGCGCCAGCAGCCCCTCGATAGCGGGGTCCTACAATGAGCAGTTCTTC. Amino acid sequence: CASSPSIAGSYNEQFF.

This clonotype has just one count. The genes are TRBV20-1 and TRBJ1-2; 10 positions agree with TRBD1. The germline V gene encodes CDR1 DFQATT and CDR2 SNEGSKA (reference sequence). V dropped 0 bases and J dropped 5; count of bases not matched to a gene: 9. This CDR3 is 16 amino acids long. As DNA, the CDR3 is TGCAGTGCTAGAGATGGTCGACAGGGGGCATGGTATGGCTACACCTTC. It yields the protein CSARDGRQGAWYGYTF.

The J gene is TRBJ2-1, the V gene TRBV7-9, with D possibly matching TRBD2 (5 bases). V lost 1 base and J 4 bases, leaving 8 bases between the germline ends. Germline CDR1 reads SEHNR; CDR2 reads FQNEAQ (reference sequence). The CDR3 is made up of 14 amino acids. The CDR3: CASSLDGEYNEQFF. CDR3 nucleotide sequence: TGTGCCAGCAGCTTAGACGGGGAATACAATGAGCAGTTCTTC.

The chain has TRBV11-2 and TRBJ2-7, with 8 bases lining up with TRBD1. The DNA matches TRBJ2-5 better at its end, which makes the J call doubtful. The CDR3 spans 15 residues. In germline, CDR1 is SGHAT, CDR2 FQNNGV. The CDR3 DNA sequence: TGTGCCAGCCGCCGTAGGGCAGGGGGCTGGGAGACCCAGTACTTC. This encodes CASRRRAGGWETQYF.

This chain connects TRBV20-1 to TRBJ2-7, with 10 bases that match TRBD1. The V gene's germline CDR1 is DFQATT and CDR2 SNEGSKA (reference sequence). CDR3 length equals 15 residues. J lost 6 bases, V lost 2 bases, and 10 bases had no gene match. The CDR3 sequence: CSARPTGTGAFEQYF. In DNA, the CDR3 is TGCAGTGCTAGACCTACCGGGACAGGGGCTTTCGAGCAGTACTTC.

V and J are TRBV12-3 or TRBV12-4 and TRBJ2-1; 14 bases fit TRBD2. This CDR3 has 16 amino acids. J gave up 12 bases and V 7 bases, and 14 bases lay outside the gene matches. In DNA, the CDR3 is TGTGCCAGCAACTCGGGACTAGCGGGGGCCCACAAGGGGCAGTTCTTC. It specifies CASNSGLAGAHKGQFF.

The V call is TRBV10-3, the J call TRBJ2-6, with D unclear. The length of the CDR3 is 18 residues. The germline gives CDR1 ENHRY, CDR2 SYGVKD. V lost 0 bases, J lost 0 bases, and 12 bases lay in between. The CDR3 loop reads CAISESPASDSGANVLTF. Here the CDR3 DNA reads TGTGCCATCAGTGAGTCGCCAGCGTCCGACTCTGGGGCCAACGTCCTGACTTTC.

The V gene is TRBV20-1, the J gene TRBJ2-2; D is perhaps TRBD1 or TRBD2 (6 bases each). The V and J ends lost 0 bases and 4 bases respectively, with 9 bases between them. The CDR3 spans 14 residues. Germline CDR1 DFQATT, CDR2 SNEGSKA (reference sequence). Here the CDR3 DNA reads TGCAGTGCTAGAGAACGGGGGCGCACCGGGGAGCTGTTTTTT. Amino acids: CSARERGRTGELFF.